This T cell receptor beta chain appears in the sequencing data of a study of T cells in Graves' hyperthyroidism and ophthalmopathy. About the study: The authors collected peripheral blood at initial diagnosis, before any treatment.

The study left out patients who had uncontrolled infection, other autoimmune disease, pregnancy or lactation. Losses at the gene ends were 3 bases for V and 2 bases for J; bases not matched to a gene: 17. CDR3 length: 19 amino acids. Germline V gives CDR1 LNHDA, CDR2 SQIVND (reference sequence). TCR beta CDR3 region amplification was performed from RNA transcripts. HTBI primers were used for first-round RT-PCR of the TCR CDR3. TCRdb called the multiplex PCR reads again in MiXCR, with one record for every CDR3 protein. The profile shows some 400,000 distinct CDR3 sequences, over 11% of them singletons.

The chain carries TRBV19 and TRBJ2-7; 9 nucleotides align to TRBD2. Material for sequencing was blood. The TCR was taken from a woman aged 60-75 years with Graves' hyperthyroidism. Written as DNA, the CDR3 is TGTGCCAGTAGTATGAAGGCGGGGGGCTTGGCGGGAGGGACCTACGAGCAGTACTTC. It yields the protein CASSMKAGGLAGGTYEQYF.